These T cell receptor beta chains were read from a single sample in a study of early T cells in non-severe SARS-CoV-2 infection. Each CDR3 protein is one row after TCRdb ran MiXCR on the 5' RACE reads. The table shows approximately 75,000 distinct CDR3 sequences, with about 4.6% occurring only once. The source was whole blood, collected at baseline. The source is an adult who was a healthcare worker with PCR-confirmed SARS-CoV-2 infection or an uninfected control (not recorded which). The donor label of this sample is uncertain. The CDR3 runs from the conserved cysteine through the conserved F or W. D genes are given only for firm matches. Clone size is given for some rows only: seen once, a few or many times, or a class if the clone is expanded.

clone size,J gene,V gene,CDR3 length,D gene,CDR3 protein,CDR3 DNA
few,TRBJ2-1,TRBV11-3,15,NA,CASSLTGPSYNEQFF,TGTGCCAGCAGTTTAACAGGACCGTCCTACAATGAGCAGTTCTTC
many,TRBJ2-2,TRBV7-7,14,NA,CATLSTRNTGELFF,TGTGCCACCCTCTCTACCCGAAACACCGGGGAGCTGTTTTTT
NA,TRBJ2-4,TRBV10-3,13,NA,CAISESTPNGTYF,TGTGCCATCAGTGAGTCGACTCCCAACGGAACGTACTTC
few,TRBJ2-7,TRBV7-2,13,NA,CASSSPQTYEQYF,TGTGCCAGCAGCTCACCGCAAACCTACGAGCAGTACTTC
many,TRBJ1-6,TRBV12-3/TRBV12-4,14,NA,CASTSRDHNSPLHF,TGTGCCAGCACGTCCCGGGACCATAATTCACCCCTCCACTTT
few,TRBJ1-1,TRBV27,15,NA,CASSLSKGMNTEAFF,TGTGCCAGCAGTTTAAGTAAGGGCATGAACACTGAAGCTTTCTTT
NA,TRBJ2-3,TRBV12-3/TRBV12-4,17,TRBD2,CASRDVGLASSTDTQYF,TGTGCCAGCCGCGATGTGGGACTAGCGTCTAGCACAGATACGCAGTATTTT
many,TRBJ1-5,TRBV18,12,TRBD1,CASGDRAQPQHF,TGTGCCAGCGGGGACAGGGCTCAGCCCCAGCATTTT
few,TRBJ1-5,TRBV30,13,NA,CAWSGGNNQPQHF,TGTGCCTGGAGTGGGGGTAACAATCAGCCCCAGCATTTT
NA,TRBJ1-2,TRBV12-3/TRBV12-4,15,NA,CASSSDTRGSYGYTF,TGTGCCAGCAGTTCTGACACTCGAGGGAGCTATGGCTACACCTTC
many,TRBJ1-1,TRBV20-1,13,NA,CSARDKLNTEAFF,TGCAGTGCTAGAGATAAACTAAACACTGAAGCTTTCTTT